These 19 T cell receptor beta chains share one sample of origin, sequenced in a study of shared T cell receptors in the human thymus. Some clones are missing from TCRdb's copy, which holds only in-frame ones; the method was immunoSEQ multiplex PCR. The table lists some 400,000 clones, roughly 94% of them singletons. Input material: thymocytes. These receptors all come from a human donor.

This sequence joins TRBV19 and TRBJ2-5; 7 bases are a match to TRBD2. Unmatched junction bases numbered 11, after V lost 6 bases and J lost 4 bases. Germline-derived CDR1 and CDR2 are LNHDA and SQIVND (reference sequence). The CDR3 length is 15 residues. The CDR3: CASSPTRTRGETQYF. For the CDR3, the DNA is TGTGCCAGTAGCCCCACCCGGACTAGGGGAGAGACCCAGTACTTC.

The V gene is TRBV27, the J gene TRBJ1-2; 8 positions agree with TRBD1. Germline V gives CDR1 MNHEY, CDR2 SMNVEV (reference sequence). Unmatched junction bases numbered 10, after V lost 5 bases and J lost 2 bases. This CDR3 comprises 16 residues. CDR3 in DNA: TGTGCCAGCAGTCATATTCAGACAGGGGCAAACTATGGCTACACCTTC. Its protein is CASSHIQTGANYGYTF.

The gene calls are TRBV11-2 and TRBJ1-2; tentatively, D is TRBD1 (6 bases). V was trimmed by 4 bases and J by 2 bases, leaving 17 bases between them. Per the germline V gene, CDR1 is SGHAT and CDR2 is FQNNGV. CDR3 length equals 16 residues. The CDR3 is CASSSLLSRGNYGYTF. In DNA form, the CDR3 reads TGTGCCAGCAGCTCACTCCTCTCGAGGGGGAACTATGGCTACACCTTC. Together with reference TRBV11-2 and TRBJ1-2, the CDR3 gives the full variable domain: EAGVAQSPRYKIIEKRQSVAFWCNPISGHATLYWYQQILGQGPKLLIQFQNNGVVDDSQLPKDRFSAERLKGVDSTLKIQPAKLEDSAVYLCASSSLLSRGNYGYTFGSGTRLTVV.

This chain uses TRBV6-5 with TRBJ2-3; D unclear. The germline gives CDR1 MNHEY, CDR2 SVGAGI. The CDR3 consists of 14 residues. Deletions cut 1 base from V and 0 bases from J, with 5 bases between. CDR3 nucleotide sequence: TGTGCCAGCAGTTACTGGGAAAGCACAGATACGCAGTATTTT. This encodes CASSYWESTDTQYF.

J is TRBJ2-3 and V is TRBV6-5; 8 bases match TRBD2. The CDR3 is 16 residues long. Germline CDR1 is MNHEY and CDR2 is SVGAGI. Trimming cost V 4 bases and J 0 bases; bases outside gene matches: 6. The DNA of the CDR3 is TGTGCCAGCAGTTCCCGGGAGGGGACTAGCACAGATACGCAGTATTTT. The encoded protein is CASSSREGTSTDTQYF.

The chain recombines TRBV19 with TRBJ1-4; TRBD1 matches at 7 bases. The V gene end was trimmed by 8 bases and the J gene end by 10 bases; junction bases not matched to a gene: 13. The CDR3 runs 14 residues. Germline loops: CDR1 LNHDA, CDR2 SQIVND (reference sequence). The CDR3, as DNA: TGTGCCAGTTCCGACGGACAGGAGGAGGGAAAACTGTTTTTT. This sequence encodes CASSDGQEEGKLFF.

This clone was seen just once. The chain recombines TRBV27 with TRBJ2-2; 7 bases are a match to TRBD2. This CDR3 region has 19 residues. Looked up from germline, CDR1 is MNHEY and CDR2 is SMNVEV (reference sequence). Trimming at V came to 6 bases and at J to 3 bases, leaving 19 bases not matched to a gene. Here the CDR3 DNA reads TGTGCCAGCAGCCGAACGGCGGGGCGACTAGCCGAGGACACCGGGGAGCTGTTTTTT. This encodes CASSRTAGRLAEDTGELFF.

The chain employs TRBV6-1 and TRBJ2-3; perhaps TRBD1 as D (6 bases). V lost 4 bases and J lost 3, with 14 bases in between. The CDR3 length is 15 residues. Germline loops: CDR1 MNHNS, CDR2 SASEGT. The CDR3 DNA reads TGTGCCAGCAGTGCCACGGGACATACAACAGATACGCAGTATTTT. Translation gives CASSATGHTTDTQYF.

The CDR3 region has the DNA TGTGCCAGCAGCGTAGGTCCCGGTAACAGCTACACCTTC. Its translation: CASSVGPGNSYTF. The chain employs TRBV9 and TRBJ1-2; no clear D. Germline-derived CDR1 and CDR2 are SGDLS and YYNGEE. Trimming took off 0 bases at V and 9 bases at J, with 12 bases between the two ends. This CDR3 comprises 13 residues. The full variable domain, with the rest looked up from reference TRBV9 and TRBJ1-2, is DSGVTQTPKHLITATGQRVTLRCSPRSGDLSVYWYQQSLDQGLQFLIQYYNGEERAKGNILERFSAQQFPDLHSELNLSSLELGDSALYFCASSVGPGNSYTFGSGTRLTVV.

This rearrangement joins TRBV19 to TRBJ2-7; 9 positions match TRBD2. CDR1 and CDR2 (germline): LNHDA, SQIVND (reference sequence). This CDR3 is built from 16 residues. V shed 0 bases, J shed 2 bases, and the junction held 5 bases outside the gene matches. CDR3 sequence: CASSIDGREGPYEQYF. DNA for the CDR3: TGTGCCAGTAGTATAGATGGGCGGGAGGGGCCCTACGAGCAGTACTTC.

The chain recombines TRBV5-4 with TRBJ2-3, with D unresolved. The CDR3 is made up of 13 amino acids. The ends were cut back, 8 bases at V and 2 bases at J, with 12 bases in the middle. Germline V CDR1 and CDR2: SGHNT, YYREEE (reference sequence). In DNA form, the CDR3 reads TGTGCCAGTAGGTGGGCAGACACAGATACGCAGTATTTT. It specifies CASRWADTDTQYF.

To note about this clone: Other DNA sequences in this sample translate to the same CDR3. The chain joins TRBV29-1 to TRBJ2-3, with D perhaps TRBD2 (7 bases). The germline CDR1 and CDR2 sequences are SQVTM and ANQGSEA. The CDR3 length is 11 residues. Trimming pared 6 bases from V and 9 bases from J, leaving 13 bases between. Here the CDR3 reads CSVRGGGTQYF. CDR3 nucleotides: TGCAGCGTGCGAGGGGGGGGGACGCAGTATTTT.

The V and J genes are TRBV18 and TRBJ2-7, with D possibly being TRBD2 (5 bases). Germline assignment: CDR1 KGHSH and CDR2 LQKENI. V lost 4 bases to trimming and J lost 5 bases, with 12 bases between them. This CDR3 contains 13 residues. The CDR3 loop is CASSLGSEDEQYF. As DNA, the CDR3 is TGTGCCAGCTCACTGGGTAGCGAGGACGAGCAGTACTTC.

This chain uses TRBV19 with TRBJ2-3; 9 bases align to TRBD2. Germline V lookup: CDR1 LNHDA, CDR2 SQIVND (reference sequence). V shed 3 bases and J 1 base; nucleotides not matched to a gene: 2. The length of the CDR3 is 15 residues. The CDR3 is CASSMWTSGTDTQYF. The DNA of the CDR3 is TGTGCCAGTAGTATGTGGACTAGCGGCACAGATACGCAGTATTTT.

J is TRBJ2-4 and V is TRBV14, with 7 positions matching TRBD1. Germline CDR1 and CDR2: SGHDN and FVKESK. J was trimmed by 0 bases and V by 4 bases; bases with no gene match: 15. This CDR3 comprises 19 residues. This CDR3 reads CASSPTRQGPKLAKNIQYF. The CDR3 DNA sequence: TGTGCCAGCAGCCCTACCCGACAGGGCCCTAAGTTAGCCAAAAACATTCAGTACTTC.

The V and J genes are TRBV29-1 and TRBJ2-5; 9 nucleotides match TRBD1. From germline, CDR1 is SQVTM and CDR2 ANQGSEA. The J segment lost 5 bases and the V segment lost 5 bases, leaving 12 bases of the junction unmatched. The CDR3 is 15 residues long. The CDR3 DNA sequence: TGCAGCGTTTGGAGCTCCGGGACAGGGCCGGAGACCCAGTACTTC. It yields the protein CSVWSSGTGPETQYF. The complete variable domain, with remaining parts taken from reference TRBV29-1 and TRBJ2-5, reads SAVISQKPSRDICQRGTSLTIQCQVDSQVTMMFWYRQQPGQSLTLIATANQGSEATYESGFVIDKFPISRPNLTFSTLTVSNMSPEDSSIYLCSVWSSGTGPETQYFGPGTRLLVL.

This chain's CDR3 is CASSQFRWDGEQFF. In DNA form, the CDR3 reads TGTGCCAGCAGCCAATTTCGGTGGGACGGTGAGCAGTTCTTC. J is TRBJ2-1 and V is TRBV16; TRBD1 or TRBD2 may be the D gene (5 bases each). Germline CDR1 reads KGHSY; CDR2 reads FQNENV. The CDR3 has 14 amino acids. Trimming removed 1 base at V and 9 bases at J, with 13 bases between. Looking up the rest from reference TRBV16 and TRBJ2-1 gives the full variable domain: GEEVAQTPKHLVRGEGQKAKLYCAPIKGHSYVFWYQQVLKNEFKFLISFQNENVFDETGMPKERFSAKCLPNSPCSLEIQATKLEDSAVYFCASSQFRWDGEQFFGPGTRLTVL.

CDR3 loop: CRADREAFF. For the CDR3, the DNA is TGCAGAGCAGACCGTGAAGCTTTCTTT. The genes are TRBV20-1 and TRBJ1-1; D ambiguous. The CDR3 runs to 9 residues. Germline assignment: CDR1 DFQATT and CDR2 SNEGSKA (reference sequence).

V is TRBV6-1 and J is TRBJ2-7; D may be TRBD2 (6 bases). This CDR3 contains 15 residues. The ends were cut back, 1 base at V and 3 bases at J, with 13 bases in the middle. Germline CDR1 and CDR2: MNHNS and SASEGT. Here the CDR3 DNA reads TGTGCCAGCAGTGAAGTAGCGGACGCTCACTACGAGCAGTACTTC. Translated: CASSEVADAHYEQYF.